Listed below are T cell receptor beta chains from one sample, sequenced in a study of blood T cells in healthy people across ages. Using its own MiXCR run on the 5' RACE reads, TCRdb lists one record per CDR3 protein. The data contain a few hundred thousand distinct CDR3 sequences, roughly 29% of them singletons. Source material: blood. Receptors were obtained from a woman in her 70s in good health. Each CDR3 is given with its conserved first and last residue. A D gene is named only where the DNA matches it firmly. Size values are once, few and many counts, or a class for expanded clones, and some rows have none.

d_call clone_size j_call v_call cdr3_nt cdr3_aa
- - TRBJ2-5 TRBV6-1 TGTGCCAGCAGCTTCAGACAGGCACCAGAGACCCAGTACTTC CASSFRQAPETQYF
- few TRBJ2-3 TRBV18 TGTGCCAGCTCACCAAATCGGGCAAGCACAGATACGCAGTATTTT CASSPNRASTDTQYF
- many TRBJ2-5 TRBV11-1 TGTGCCAGCAGCCCCGCGGTGAGCGGGCGAGAGACCCAGTACTTC CASSPAVSGRETQYF
TRBD1 few TRBJ1-2 TRBV9 TGTGCCAGCAGCGCTATCGGGACAGGGGGATATGGCTACACCTTC CASSAIGTGGYGYTF
- many TRBJ2-3 TRBV29-1 TGCAGCGCCGGGACCCCCGGCACAGATACGCAGTATTTT CSAGTPGTDTQYF
- - TRBJ2-3 TRBV7-6 TGTGCCAGCAGCTTAAACTATTTCGATACGCAGTATTTT CASSLNYFDTQYF
TRBD2 - TRBJ2-1 TRBV7-8 TGTGCCAGCAGCTTAGCTGGGACTAGCGGGAGGGCCAATCCTCGCAATGAGCAGTTCTTC CASSLAGTSGRANPRNEQFF
TRBD1 - TRBJ1-2 TRBV6-2/TRBV6-3 TGTGCCAGCAGCGGGACCCGGGACAGCCCCATTGGCTACACCTTC CASSGTRDSPIGYTF
- few TRBJ1-5 TRBV18 TGTGCCAGCTCACCAGGAGGGGCGAAAGGGCAGCCCCAGCATTTT CASSPGGAKGQPQHF
TRBD2 - TRBJ2-7 TRBV7-9 TGTGCCAGCAGCTTACTAGCGGAGACGACCTACGAGCAGTACTTC CASSLLAETTYEQYF
- - TRBJ2-1 TRBV7-2 TGTGCCAGCAGCTTTACGGCAAGCGATGAGCAGTTCTTC CASSFTASDEQFF
- few TRBJ2-7 TRBV14 TGTGCCAGCAGCCAAGGCGCCGGGGCTTACGAGCAGTACTTC CASSQGAGAYEQYF
- few TRBJ2-7 TRBV4-2 TGTGCCAGCAGCCAACCTCCACTCCGACAGGGAGGGGAATACGAGCAGTACTTC CASSQPPLRQGGEYEQYF
- - TRBJ2-2 TRBV20-1 TGCAGTGCTAGCCTCCCTGGAGGGAGGTCGGGCGGGGAGCTGTTTTTT CSASLPGGRSGGELFF
TRBD2 many TRBJ2-7 TRBV20-1 TGCAGTGCGGCAGGACTAGCGGCCGAGCAGTACTTC CSAAGLAAEQYF
- many TRBJ2-5 TRBV28 TGTGCCAGCAGTCCCCCTGGCCCGGGCTTGGGAGAGACCCAGTACTTC CASSPPGPGLGETQYF
TRBD1 - TRBJ1-6 TRBV19 TGTGCCAGTAGTATCCGCAGGGGGTCACCCCTCCACTTT CASSIRRGSPLHF
- once TRBJ1-2 TRBV27 TGTGCCAGCAGCCCAAACAGGTTGAACTATGGCTACACCTTC CASSPNRLNYGYTF
- - TRBJ2-4 TRBV15 TGTGCCACCAGCAGAGAGGGGAACATTCAGTACTTC CATSREGNIQYF
- many TRBJ2-3 TRBV5-1 TGTGCCAGCAGCTTAGCAGACTCCACAGATACGCAGTATTTT CASSLADSTDTQYF
TRBD2 - TRBJ2-1 TRBV12-3/TRBV12-4 TGTGCCAGCAGGTCAACAAACGGGAGGGCCTCCTACAATGAGCAGTTCTTC CASRSTNGRASYNEQFF
- - TRBJ1-3 TRBV7-9 TGTGCCAGCAGCTTACTCCCAGGGATCAGCACCATATATTTT CASSLLPGISTIYF
- - TRBJ2-2 TRBV5-1 TGCGCCAGCAGCTTGGGAGTGACGAACACCGGGGAGCTGTTTTTT CASSLGVTNTGELFF
- - TRBJ2-5 TRBV27 TGTGCCAGCAGTTTAGTTTTTGGGGACCAAGAGACCCAGTACTTC CASSLVFGDQETQYF
- few TRBJ2-7 TRBV4-3 TGCGCCAGCAGCTTGTCAGGGACTGTATACGAGCAGTACTTC CASSLSGTVYEQYF
- - TRBJ2-4 TRBV28 TGTGCCAGTAGTTTATTCGTAACCGGGAATGAGTACTTC CASSLFVTGNEYF
- - TRBJ2-5 TRBV6-1 TGTGCCAGTCTGACCATCCCCTTGGAGACCCAGTACTTC CASLTIPLETQYF
- - TRBJ1-5 TRBV4-3 TGCGCCAGCAGCCAAGGGACAGTCAATCAGCCCCAGCATTTT CASSQGTVNQPQHF
- - TRBJ2-7 TRBV4-1 TGCGCCAGCAGCCAAGACCCAGTGGAGTCCGGAGAGCAGTACTTC CASSQDPVESGEQYF
- - TRBJ1-3 TRBV7-2 TGTGCCAGCATCCCGAGTCGGCTCTCTGGAAACACCATATATTTT CASIPSRLSGNTIYF
TRBD1 - TRBJ1-2 TRBV3-1 TGTGCCAGCAGACCTGGACAGGGTGGCTACACCTTC CASRPGQGGYTF
TRBD2 few TRBJ2-3 TRBV29-1 TGCAGCCATAGCGGGGGCACAGATACGCAGTATTTT CSHSGGTDTQYF
TRBD2 - TRBJ2-7 TRBV20-1 TGCAGTACTCCAGCGGGAGGGGCCTACGAGCAGTACTTC CSTPAGGAYEQYF
TRBD1 - TRBJ2-6 TRBV7-9 TGTGCCAGCAGCACCGACAGGGGGCTTGCTGGGGCCAACGTCCTGACTTTC CASSTDRGLAGANVLTF
TRBD2 - TRBJ2-3 TRBV9 TGTGCCAGCAGCGTAGCTTTGGCTAGCGGGGGGCATACGCAGTATTTT CASSVALASGGHTQYF